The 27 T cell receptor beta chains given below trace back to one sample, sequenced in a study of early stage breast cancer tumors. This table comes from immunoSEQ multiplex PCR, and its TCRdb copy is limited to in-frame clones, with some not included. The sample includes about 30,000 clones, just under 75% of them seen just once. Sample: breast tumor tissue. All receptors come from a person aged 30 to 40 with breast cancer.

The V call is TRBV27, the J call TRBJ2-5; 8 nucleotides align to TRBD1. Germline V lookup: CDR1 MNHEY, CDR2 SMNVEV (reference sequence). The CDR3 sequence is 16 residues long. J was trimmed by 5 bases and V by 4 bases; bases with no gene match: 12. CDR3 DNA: TGTGCCAGCAGTTCCCATGCCACCGACAGGGGCGAGACCCAGTACTTC. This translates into CASSSHATDRGETQYF.

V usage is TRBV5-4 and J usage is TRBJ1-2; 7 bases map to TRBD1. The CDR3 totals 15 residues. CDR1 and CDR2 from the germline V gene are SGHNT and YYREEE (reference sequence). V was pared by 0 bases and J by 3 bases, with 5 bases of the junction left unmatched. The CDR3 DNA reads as TGTGCCAGCAGCTTGGGGGACAGCTTGTACTATGGCTACACCTTC. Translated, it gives CASSLGDSLYYGYTF.

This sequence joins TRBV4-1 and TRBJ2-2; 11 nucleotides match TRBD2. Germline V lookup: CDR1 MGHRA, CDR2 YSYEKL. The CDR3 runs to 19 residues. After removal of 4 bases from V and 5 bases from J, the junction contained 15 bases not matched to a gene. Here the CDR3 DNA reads TGCGCCAGCAGCCTAAGGGGTACTAGCGGGAGATCGGGAACCGGGGAGCTGTTTTTT. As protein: CASSLRGTSGRSGTGELFF.

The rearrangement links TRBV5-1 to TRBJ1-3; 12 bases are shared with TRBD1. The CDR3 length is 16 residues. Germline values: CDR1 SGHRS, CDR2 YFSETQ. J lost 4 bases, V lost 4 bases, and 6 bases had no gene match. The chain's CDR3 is CASSARDRGPGNTIYF. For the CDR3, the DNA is TGCGCCAGCAGCGCCCGGGACAGGGGGCCGGGAAACACCATATATTTT.

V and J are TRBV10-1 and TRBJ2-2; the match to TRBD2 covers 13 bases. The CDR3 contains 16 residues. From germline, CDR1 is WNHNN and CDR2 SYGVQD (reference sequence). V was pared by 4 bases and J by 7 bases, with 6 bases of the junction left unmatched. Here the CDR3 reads CASSGRTSGRGGELFF. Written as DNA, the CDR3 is TGCGCCAGCAGTGGCCGGACTAGCGGGAGAGGCGGGGAGCTGTTTTTT.

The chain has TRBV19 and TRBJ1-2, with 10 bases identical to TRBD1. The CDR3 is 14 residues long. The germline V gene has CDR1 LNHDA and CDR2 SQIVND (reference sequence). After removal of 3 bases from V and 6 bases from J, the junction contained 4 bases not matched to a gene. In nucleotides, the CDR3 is TGTGCCAGTAGTATGTCAGACAGGGGGCATGGCTACACCTTC. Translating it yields CASSMSDRGHGYTF.

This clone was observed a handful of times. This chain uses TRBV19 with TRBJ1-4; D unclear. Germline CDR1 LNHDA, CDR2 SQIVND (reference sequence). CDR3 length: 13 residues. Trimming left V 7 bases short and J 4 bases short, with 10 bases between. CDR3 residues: CASKGSFNEKLFF. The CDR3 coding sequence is TGTGCCAGTAAAGGCAGCTTTAATGAAAAACTGTTTTTT.

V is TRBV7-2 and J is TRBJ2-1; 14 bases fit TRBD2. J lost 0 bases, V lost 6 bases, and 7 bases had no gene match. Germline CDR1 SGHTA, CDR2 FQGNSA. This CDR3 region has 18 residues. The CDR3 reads CASSRLAGGHYSYNEQFF. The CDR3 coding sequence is TGTGCCAGCAGTCGACTAGCGGGGGGGCATTACTCCTACAATGAGCAGTTCTTC.

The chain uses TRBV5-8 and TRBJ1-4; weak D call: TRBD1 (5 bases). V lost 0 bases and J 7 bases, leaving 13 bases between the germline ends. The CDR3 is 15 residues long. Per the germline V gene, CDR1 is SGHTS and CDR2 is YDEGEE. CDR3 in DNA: TGTGCCAGCAGCTTGGAGAACTCTGGGGGTGAAAAACTGTTTTTT. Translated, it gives CASSLENSGGEKLFF.

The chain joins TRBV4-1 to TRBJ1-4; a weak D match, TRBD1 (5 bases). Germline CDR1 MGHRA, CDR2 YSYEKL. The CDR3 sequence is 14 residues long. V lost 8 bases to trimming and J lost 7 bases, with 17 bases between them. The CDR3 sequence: CASRTDWGGEKLFF. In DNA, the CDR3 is TGCGCCAGCCGTACTGATTGGGGCGGTGAAAAACTGTTTTTT.

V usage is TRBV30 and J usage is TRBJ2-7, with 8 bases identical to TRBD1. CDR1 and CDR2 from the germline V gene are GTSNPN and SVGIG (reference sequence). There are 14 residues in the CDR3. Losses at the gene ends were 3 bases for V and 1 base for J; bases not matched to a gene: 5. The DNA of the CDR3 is TGTGCCTGGAGGGTTCAGGGGGCTTCCTACGAGCAGTACTTC. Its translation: CAWRVQGASYEQYF.

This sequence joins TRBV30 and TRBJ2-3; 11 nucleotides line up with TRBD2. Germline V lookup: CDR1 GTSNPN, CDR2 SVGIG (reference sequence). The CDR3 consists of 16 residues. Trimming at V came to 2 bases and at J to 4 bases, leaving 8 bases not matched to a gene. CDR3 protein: CAWSRASGRRADTQYF. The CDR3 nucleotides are TGTGCCTGGAGTCGAGCTAGCGGGAGGAGGGCAGATACGCAGTATTTT.

The CDR3 DNA follows: TGTGCCAGCAGTCGAGAGGGACCTTATTTCGAGCAGTACTTC. Its translation is CASSREGPYFEQYF. The V and J genes are TRBV27 and TRBJ2-7, with D perhaps being TRBD1 or TRBD2 (5 bases each). The germline gives CDR1 MNHEY, CDR2 SMNVEV (reference sequence). The CDR3 spans 14 residues. V lost 5 bases and J 6 bases, leaving 17 bases between the germline ends.

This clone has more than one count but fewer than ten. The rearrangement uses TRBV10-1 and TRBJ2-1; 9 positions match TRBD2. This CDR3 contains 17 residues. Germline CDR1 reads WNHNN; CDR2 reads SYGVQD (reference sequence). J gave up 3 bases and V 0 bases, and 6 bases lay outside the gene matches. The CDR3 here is CASSESLAGDYYNEQFF. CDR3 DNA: TGCGCCAGCAGTGAGTCCTTAGCGGGAGACTACTACAATGAGCAGTTCTTC.

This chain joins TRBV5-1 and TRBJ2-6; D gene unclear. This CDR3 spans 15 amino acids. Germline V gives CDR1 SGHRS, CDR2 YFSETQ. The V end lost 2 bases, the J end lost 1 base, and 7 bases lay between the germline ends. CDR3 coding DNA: TGCGCCAGCAGCTTCCCCGGGTCTGGGGCCAACGTCCTGACTTTC. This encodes CASSFPGSGANVLTF.

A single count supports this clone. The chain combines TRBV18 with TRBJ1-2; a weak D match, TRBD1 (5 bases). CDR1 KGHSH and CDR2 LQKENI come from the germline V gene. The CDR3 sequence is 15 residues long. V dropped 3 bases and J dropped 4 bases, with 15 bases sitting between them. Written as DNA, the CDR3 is TGTGCCAGCTCACCCCGGGGGGGAGACATCTATGGCTACACCTTC. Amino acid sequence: CASSPRGGDIYGYTF.

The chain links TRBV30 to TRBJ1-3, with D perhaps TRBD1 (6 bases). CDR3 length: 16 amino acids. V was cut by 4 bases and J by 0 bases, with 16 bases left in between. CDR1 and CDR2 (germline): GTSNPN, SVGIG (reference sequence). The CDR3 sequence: CAWTLRQATSGNTIYF. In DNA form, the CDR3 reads TGTGCCTGGACCCTCCGACAGGCTACCTCTGGAAACACCATATATTTT. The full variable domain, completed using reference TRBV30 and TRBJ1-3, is SQTIHQWPATLVQPVGSPLSLECTVEGTSNPNLYWYRQAAGRGLQLLFYSVGIGQISSEVPQNLSASRPQDRQFILSSKKLLLSDSGFYLCAWTLRQATSGNTIYFGEGSWLTVV.

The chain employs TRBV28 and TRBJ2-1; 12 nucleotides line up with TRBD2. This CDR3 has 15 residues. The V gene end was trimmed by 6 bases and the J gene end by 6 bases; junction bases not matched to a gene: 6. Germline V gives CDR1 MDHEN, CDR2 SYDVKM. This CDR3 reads CASSPGTSGPNEQFF. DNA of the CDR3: TGTGCCAGCAGCCCTGGGACTAGCGGGCCCAATGAGCAGTTCTTC.

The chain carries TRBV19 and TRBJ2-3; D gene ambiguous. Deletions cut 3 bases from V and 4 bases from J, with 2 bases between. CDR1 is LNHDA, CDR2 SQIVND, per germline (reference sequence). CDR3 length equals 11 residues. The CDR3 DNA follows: TGTGCCAGTAGTATGGCAGATACGCAGTATTTT. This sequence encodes CASSMADTQYF.

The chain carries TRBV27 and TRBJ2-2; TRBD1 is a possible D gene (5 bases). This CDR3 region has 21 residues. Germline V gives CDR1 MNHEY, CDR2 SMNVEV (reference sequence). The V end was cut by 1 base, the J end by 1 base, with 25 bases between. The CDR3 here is CASSLYPQGLMWAKNTGELFF. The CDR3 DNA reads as TGTGCCAGCAGTTTATACCCCCAGGGTTTAATGTGGGCGAAGAACACCGGGGAGCTGTTTTTT.

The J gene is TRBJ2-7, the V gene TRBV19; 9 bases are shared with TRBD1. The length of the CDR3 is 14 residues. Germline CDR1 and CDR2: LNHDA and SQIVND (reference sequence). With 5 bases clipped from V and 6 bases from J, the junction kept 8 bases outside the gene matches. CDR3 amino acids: CASSEDRGSTEQYF. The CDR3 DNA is TGTGCCAGTAGTGAGGACAGGGGAAGCACCGAGCAGTACTTC.

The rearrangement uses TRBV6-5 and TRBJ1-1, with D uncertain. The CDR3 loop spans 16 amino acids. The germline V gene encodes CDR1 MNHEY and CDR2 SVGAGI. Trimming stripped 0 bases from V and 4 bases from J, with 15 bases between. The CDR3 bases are TGTGCCAGCAGTTACTCGACGGGGAACATTGGCACTGAAGCTTTCTTT. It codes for CASSYSTGNIGTEAFF.

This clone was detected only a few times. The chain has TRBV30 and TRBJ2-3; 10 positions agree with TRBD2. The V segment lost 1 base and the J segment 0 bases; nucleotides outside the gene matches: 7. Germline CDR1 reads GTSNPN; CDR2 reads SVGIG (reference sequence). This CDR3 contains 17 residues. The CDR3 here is CAWSAGASGSSTDTQYF. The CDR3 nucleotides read TGTGCCTGGAGTGCAGGGGCTAGCGGGAGTAGCACAGATACGCAGTATTTT.

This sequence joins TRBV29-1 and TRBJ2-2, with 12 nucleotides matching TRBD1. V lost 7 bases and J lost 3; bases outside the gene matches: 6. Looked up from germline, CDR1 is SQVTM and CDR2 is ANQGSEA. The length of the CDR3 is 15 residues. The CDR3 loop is CSASGTGGDTGELFF. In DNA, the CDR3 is TGCAGCGCCTCCGGGACAGGGGGCGACACCGGGGAGCTGTTTTTT.

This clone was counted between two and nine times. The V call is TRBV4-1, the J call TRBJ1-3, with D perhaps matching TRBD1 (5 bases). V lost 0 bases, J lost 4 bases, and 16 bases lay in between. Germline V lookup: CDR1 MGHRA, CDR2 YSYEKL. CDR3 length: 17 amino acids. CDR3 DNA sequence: TGCGCCAGCAGCCAAGATCCCCCCACAGGCTCGGGAAACACCATATATTTT. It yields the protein CASSQDPPTGSGNTIYF.

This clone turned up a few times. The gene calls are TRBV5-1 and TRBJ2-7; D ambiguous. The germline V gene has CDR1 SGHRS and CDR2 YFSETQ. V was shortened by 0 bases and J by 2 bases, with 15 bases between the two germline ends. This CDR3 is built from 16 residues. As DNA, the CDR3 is TGCGCCAGCAGCTTGGCTGGCAGCTCTAAACCCTACGAGCAGTACTTC. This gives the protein CASSLAGSSKPYEQYF.

The DNA of the CDR3 is TGTGCCAGTAGTATTTGGACAGGGGGCGAGGTAGATACGCAGTATTTT. This gives the protein CASSIWTGGEVDTQYF. The rearrangement uses TRBV19 and TRBJ2-3; 11 positions agree with TRBD1. The V gene's germline CDR1 is LNHDA and CDR2 SQIVND (reference sequence). With V trimmed by 3 bases and J by 5 bases, 7 bases remained unmatched. This CDR3 comprises 16 residues.